Detailed here is one T cell receptor beta chain. Its antigen remains unidentified. The data are from a study of T cells in localized non-small cell lung cancer. Broader study findings: A median of roughly 55 of the top 100 tumor clones appeared in adjacent lung, which was paired and uninvolved. A denser population of T cells in blood accompanied longer overall survival. Heterogeneity is still possible, as just one tumor region was sequenced. Uninvolved adjacent lung had the highest recorded T cell clonality, with tumor below it.

Germline V CDR1 and CDR2: WSHSY, SAAADI. The length of the CDR3 is 12 residues. Trimming took 7 bases from V and 3 from J; bases not matched to a gene: 1. Assay: immunoSEQ multiplex PCR; the TCRdb copy retains only in-frame clones and omits some. Among 7,500 to 10,000 clones listed, about 44% were seen once. The sequenced sample was lymph node tissue, obtained before any cancer treatment. V and J are TRBV10-2 and TRBJ1-1, with 8 nucleotides matching TRBD1. The TCR comes from a woman between 35 and 70 years old with stage I lung adenocarcinoma. The CDR3 DNA is TGCGCCAGCAAGACAGGGGACACTGAAGCTTTCTTT. It translates to CASKTGDTEAFF.